The clone carrying this T cell receptor (beta chain) was observed many times. This sample was included in a study of human T cells and chemical hapten exposure. In TCRdb, the RACE reads were re-called with MiXCR into one record per CDR3 protein. The data hold fewer than 300,000 distinct CDR3 sequences, with almost 8% observed a single time. Time point noted: pre-sensitization, week 0. Treatment noted: therapeutic diphenylcyclopropenone sensitization with weekly scalp DPC. Unfractionated whole blood was the source from which total RNA was extracted. This TCR derives from a man in his late teens or twenties with alopecia areata. Some clones in this sample may be carry-over from other donors' samples. The material sequenced was whole blood, taken in connection with sensitization to the hapten diphenylcyclopropenone (DPC).

CDR3: CSARDRVNTEAFF. DNA of the CDR3: TGCAGTGCTAGGGACAGGGTTAACACTGAAGCTTTCTTT. The rearrangement joins TRBV20-1 to TRBJ1-1, with TRBD1 matching over 8 bases. This CDR3 region has 13 residues. Trimming cost V 3 bases and J 2 bases; bases outside gene matches: 2. CDR1 is DFQATT, CDR2 SNEGSKA, per germline (reference sequence).